The clone carrying this T cell receptor (beta chain) was observed many times. What it recognizes is unknown. These data come from a study of CD8 T cells in ankylosing spondylitis. TCRdb called the 5' RACE reads again in MiXCR, with one record for every CDR3 protein. The sample has around 94,000 distinct CDR3 sequences, about 8.3% seen once; the top ten hold more than 30%. General study results and limits: Characteristic, it appeared, of ankylosing spondylitis blood was a TCR beta motif of eight highly homologous variants. Earlier studies detected some motif variants in reactive arthritis synovial fluid and blood.

The trim removed 5 bases at V and 6 bases at J, leaving 3 bases unmatched. This CDR3 has 13 amino acids. The chain employs TRBV12-3 or TRBV12-4 and TRBJ1-4; 7 bases align to TRBD1. The sequencing sample was made of blood, either unsorted or a sorted T cell fraction (not recorded which). This clonotype was obtained from a male donor with ankylosing spondylitis. CDR3 DNA sequence: TGTGCCAGCAGTGAGGGACAGCATGAAAAACTGTTTTTT. The encoded protein is CASSEGQHEKLFF.